The 27 T cell receptor beta chains below were found in one sample sequenced in a study of identical twins. MiXCR, applied by TCRdb to the 5' RACE reads, yields one record per CDR3 protein. The data contain a few hundred thousand distinct CDR3 sequences, around 9.7% of them singletons. The specimen sequenced was naive T cells sorted from blood. These receptors came from a woman aged 45-60 years in good health.

The rearrangement links TRBV6-4 to TRBJ2-1; D remains ambiguous. CDR3 length: 15 residues. The V gene's germline CDR1 is MRHNA and CDR2 SNTAGT. V shed 4 bases and J shed 7 bases, with 17 bases lying between them. The CDR3 DNA follows: TGTGCCAGCAGTGCTCTGAGTGGGCCCTTTAATGAGCAGTTCTTC. Encoded protein: CASSALSGPFNEQFF.

This clonotype came up many times. V is TRBV12-3 or TRBV12-4 and J is TRBJ1-5, with unresolved D. The V end lost 4 bases, the J end lost 6 bases, and 7 bases lay between the germline ends. The CDR3 contains 12 residues. CDR3: CASSYGVQPQHF. The CDR3 region has the DNA TGTGCCAGCAGTTACGGGGTTCAGCCCCAGCATTTT.

DNA for the CDR3: TGTGCCACCAGCGAGCAGGTATACAATGAGCAGTTCTTC. It specifies CATSEQVYNEQFF. The rearrangement uses TRBV15 and TRBJ2-1, with unresolved D. The V end lost 5 bases, the J end lost 4 bases, and 9 bases lay between the germline ends. CDR1 LNHNV and CDR2 YYDKDF come from the germline V gene (reference sequence). The CDR3 spans 13 residues.

The chain employs TRBV27 and TRBJ2-2; D may be TRBD1 (6 bases). Germline V gives CDR1 MNHEY, CDR2 SMNVEV (reference sequence). The V end lost 6 bases, the J end lost 3 bases, and 17 bases lay between the germline ends. This CDR3 has 16 amino acids. Here the CDR3 reads CASSPLGAADTGELFF. DNA for the CDR3: TGTGCCAGCAGCCCCTTGGGGGCCGCGGACACCGGGGAGCTGTTTTTT.

This sequence joins TRBV20-1 and TRBJ2-1; perhaps D is TRBD1 or TRBD2 (5 bases each). Germline assignment: CDR1 DFQATT and CDR2 SNEGSKA (reference sequence). The CDR3 totals 12 residues. V was pared by 3 bases and J by 9 bases, with 12 bases between. In DNA, the CDR3 is TGCAGTGCTAGTCTAGGGACGAGTGAGCAGTTCTTC. Protein sequence: CSASLGTSEQFF.

This clonotype has at least ten counts. V gene TRBV5-1 combines with J gene TRBJ1-1; D is perhaps TRBD1 (6 bases). CDR1 is SGHRS and CDR2 is YFSETQ in the germline V gene. This CDR3 spans 13 amino acids. V dropped 4 bases and J dropped 7 bases, with 14 bases sitting between them. The chain's CDR3 is CASSPGQKDEAFF. DNA for the CDR3: TGCGCCAGCAGCCCAGGACAGAAAGATGAAGCTTTCTTT.

This clonotype was found many times. This rearrangement joins TRBV6-1 to TRBJ2-1; D unclear. This CDR3 region has 10 residues. V dropped 5 bases and J dropped 5 bases, with 1 base sitting between them. Germline-derived CDR1 and CDR2 are MNHNS and SASEGT. The DNA for the CDR3 is TGTGCCAGCAGTCACAATGAGCAGTTCTTC. It codes for CASSHNEQFF.

The chain is built from TRBV24-1 and TRBJ2-7, with a possible D match to TRBD2 (6 bases). The V gene lost 4 bases and the J gene lost 7 bases, with 13 bases spanning the gap. There are 13 residues in the CDR3. Per the germline V gene, CDR1 is KGHDR and CDR2 is SFDVKD. The chain's CDR3 is CATSESRGTEQYF. CDR3 DNA: TGTGCCACCAGTGAATCCCGGGGGACGGAGCAGTACTTC.

This clonotype was found many times. CDR3 residues: CASSYGLAGVDEQFF. CDR3 coding DNA: TGTGCCAGCAGCTACGGACTAGCGGGAGTGGATGAGCAGTTCTTC. This sequence joins TRBV12-3 or TRBV12-4 and TRBJ2-1, with TRBD2 matching over 13 bases. CDR3 size: 15 residues. The J segment lost 8 bases and the V segment lost 6 bases, leaving 7 bases of the junction unmatched.

This clonotype has only a few counts. V is TRBV9 and J is TRBJ2-1; no firm D call. Germline values: CDR1 SGDLS, CDR2 YYNGEE. The CDR3 runs to 17 residues. Between the trimmed V and J ends, which lost 0 bases and 2 bases, there was a span of 15 bases. The DNA for the CDR3 is TGTGCCAGCAGCGTAGGTATTGAAGGGCTAGCCTACAATGAGCAGTTCTTC. Protein product: CASSVGIEGLAYNEQFF.

The V gene is TRBV25-1, the J gene TRBJ2-5; a weak D match, TRBD2 (6 bases). The V gene lost 4 bases and the J gene lost 1 base, with 16 bases spanning the gap. This CDR3 is built from 16 residues. The V gene's germline CDR1 is MGHDK and CDR2 SYGVNS. The CDR3, as DNA: TGTGCCAGCAGTGCTTTAACCGGGAGTTTCCAAGAGACCCAGTACTTC. Amino acids: CASSALTGSFQETQYF.

The rearrangement links TRBV7-9 to TRBJ2-3; no clear D gene. The CDR3 consists of 12 residues. The germline V and J ends were trimmed by 2 bases and 7 bases, with 7 bases remaining between them. From germline, CDR1 is SEHNR and CDR2 FQNEAQ (reference sequence). Here the CDR3 reads CASSLRPNTQYF. DNA for the CDR3: TGTGCCAGCAGCTTACGTCCCAATACGCAGTATTTT.

This clonotype has ten or more counts. The rearrangement links TRBV5-1 to TRBJ2-1; TRBD2 matches at 8 bases. The V gene's germline CDR1 is SGHRS and CDR2 YFSETQ. V was clipped by 0 bases and J by 7 bases; unmatched bases: 18. This CDR3 has 19 residues. CDR3: CASSLARPLVGRDGNEQFF. CDR3 nucleotides: TGCGCCAGCAGCTTGGCCCGACCCTTGGTCGGGAGGGACGGGAATGAGCAGTTCTTC.

This clonotype has at least ten counts. The chain combines TRBV4-1 with TRBJ2-3; the D gene is possibly TRBD2 (6 bases). This CDR3 region has 17 residues. The V end was cut by 0 bases, the J end by 2 bases, with 15 bases between. Germline V gene data show CDR1 as MGHRA and CDR2 as YSYEKL. CDR3 sequence: CASSQDSRSRDTDTQYF. The CDR3 DNA reads as TGCGCCAGCAGCCAAGATTCGAGGTCGCGGGACACAGATACGCAGTATTTT.

The chain links TRBV29-1 to TRBJ2-1, with 16 bases aligning to TRBD2. CDR3 size: 17 residues. V gave up 3 bases and J gave up 8 bases; unmatched junction bases: 10. Germline V lookup: CDR1 SQVTM, CDR2 ANQGSEA. For the CDR3, the DNA is TGCAGCGTTGAGGGTCCCGGGACTAGCGGGAGGGCCTATGAGCAGTTCTTC. This translates into CSVEGPGTSGRAYEQFF.

This clonotype was observed a handful of times. The chain employs TRBV6-5 and TRBJ2-1; 8 bases align to TRBD2. Unmatched junction bases numbered 8, after V lost 4 bases and J lost 0 bases. CDR3 length: 17 residues. The V gene's germline CDR1 is MNHEY and CDR2 SVGAGI. The CDR3 region has the DNA TGTGCCAGCAGTTCGTTGCGGGGGGTAAGCTCCTACAATGAGCAGTTCTTC. Protein: CASSSLRGVSSYNEQFF.

As DNA, the CDR3 is TGTGCCACCGAGGTGCGAGCGACGCAGTATTTT. Protein product: CATEVRATQYF. The rearrangement uses TRBV24-1 and TRBJ2-3, with D hard to call. V was trimmed by 9 bases and J by 9 bases, leaving 12 bases between them. The germline CDR1 and CDR2 sequences are KGHDR and SFDVKD. The CDR3 covers 11 residues.

Ten or more counts support this clonotype. The chain is built from TRBV7-8 and TRBJ2-1; a possible D gene is TRBD1 (5 bases). This CDR3 comprises 15 residues. Germline CDR1 SGHVS, CDR2 FQNEAQ. The V gene lost 1 base and the J gene lost 8 bases, with 15 bases spanning the gap. The CDR3 here is CASSLVSGKIHEQFF. CDR3 nucleotide sequence: TGTGCCAGCAGCTTAGTGTCAGGGAAAATCCATGAGCAGTTCTTC.

This clonotype came up many times. The gene calls are TRBV24-1 and TRBJ2-1; D gene ambiguous. CDR1 is KGHDR and CDR2 is SFDVKD in the germline V gene. The CDR3 sequence is 14 residues long. V lost 5 bases and J lost 0, with 7 bases in between. CDR3 bases: TGTGCCACCAGTGCGGGCAGCTCCTACAATGAGCAGTTCTTC. Encoded protein: CATSAGSSYNEQFF.

The table lists this clonotype with many counts. The V and J genes are TRBV14 and TRBJ2-2; possibly TRBD2 for D (6 bases). The CDR3 has 16 amino acids. CDR1 is SGHDN and CDR2 is FVKESK in the germline V gene. V lost 0 bases, J lost 4 bases, and 12 bases lay in between. Written as DNA, the CDR3 is TGTGCCAGCAGCCAAGAGGCGGGAACGGGCACCGGGGAGCTGTTTTTT. Translating it yields CASSQEAGTGTGELFF.

The rearrangement uses TRBV30 and TRBJ2-1, with D tentatively TRBD2 (6 bases). The CDR3 contains 13 residues. V was shortened by 2 bases and J by 6 bases, with 11 bases between the two germline ends. CDR1 is GTSNPN and CDR2 is SVGIG in the germline V gene (reference sequence). The CDR3 region is CAWSTGGANEQFF. The CDR3 nucleotides read TGTGCCTGGAGTACAGGAGGGGCCAATGAGCAGTTCTTC.

The rearrangement uses TRBV20-1 and TRBJ2-5; TRBD2 aligns across 7 bases. The germline V gene has CDR1 DFQATT and CDR2 SNEGSKA (reference sequence). Unmatched junction bases numbered 12, after V lost 0 bases and J lost 5 bases. The CDR3 runs 16 residues. CDR3 nucleotides: TGCAGTGCTAGAGAGGGGGAGGGGAGGGGTCAGGAGACCCAGTACTTC. It translates to CSAREGEGRGQETQYF.

This chain links TRBV7-3 with TRBJ2-1; 10 nucleotides match TRBD2. Germline values: CDR1 SGHTA, CDR2 FQGTGA. V trimming: 1 base; J trimming: 7 bases; junction bases outside the gene matches: 4. The CDR3 covers 15 residues. CDR3 sequence (DNA): TGTGCCAGCAGCTTAATAGCGGGAGGTGAAAATGAGCAGTTCTTC. The encoded protein is CASSLIAGGENEQFF. The full variable domain, completed using reference TRBV7-3 and TRBJ2-1, is GAGVSQTPSNKVTEKGKYVELRCDPISGHTALYWYRQSLGQGPEFLIYFQGTGAADDSGLPNDRFFAVRPEGSVSTLKIQRTERGDSAVYLCASSLIAGGENEQFFGPGTRLTVL.

This clonotype occurred a few times. This chain joins TRBV5-1 and TRBJ1-1; 8 nucleotides agree with TRBD1. CDR1 and CDR2 (germline): SGHRS, YFSETQ. V shed 0 bases and J 0 bases; nucleotides not matched to a gene: 4. The length of the CDR3 is 16 residues. For the CDR3, the DNA is TGCGCCAGCAGCTTGGCAGGGGGCGAGGTGAACACTGAAGCTTTCTTT. Translation: CASSLAGGEVNTEAFF.

This clonotype was recorded at least ten times. V gene TRBV9 combines with J gene TRBJ2-5, with 7 bases matching TRBD1. V trimming: 2 bases; J trimming: 2 bases; junction bases outside the gene matches: 3. The length of the CDR3 is 14 residues. Germline V gene lookup returns CDR1 SGDLS and CDR2 YYNGEE. The CDR3 DNA sequence: TGTGCCAGCAGCGTCAGACAGGGACAAGAGACCCAGTACTTC. Its translation: CASSVRQGQETQYF.

The chain has TRBV7-6 and TRBJ2-2; D not certain. CDR1 and CDR2 (germline): SGHVS, FNYEAQ. V was clipped by 5 bases and J by 4 bases, with 8 bases between them. This CDR3 is built from 13 residues. The CDR3 DNA follows: TGTGCCAGCAGCGTAACAGCCACCGGGGAGCTGTTTTTT. The encoded protein is CASSVTATGELFF.

This clonotype was counted at least ten times. This chain uses TRBV5-1 with TRBJ2-1; TRBD2 matches at 14 bases. The CDR3 loop spans 17 amino acids. The V gene end was trimmed by 4 bases and the J gene end by 0 bases; junction bases not matched to a gene: 3. Per the germline V gene, CDR1 is SGHRS and CDR2 is YFSETQ. This CDR3 reads CASSPGLAGGSYNEQFF. CDR3 sequence (DNA): TGCGCCAGCAGCCCCGGACTAGCGGGAGGCTCCTACAATGAGCAGTTCTTC.